This T cell receptor beta chain emerged from a study of control samples from healthy donors and cancer patients. In germline, CDR1 is MNHEY, CDR2 SVGAGI. The J segment lost 2 bases and the V segment lost 6 bases, leaving 2 bases of the junction unmatched. The CDR3 is 13 amino acids. Here immunoSEQ multiplex PCR was the method, and the copy in TCRdb shows in-frame clones only, minus some. Of about 110,000 clones in the sample, roughly 90% were seen once. This clone was recorded only once. The TCR sequence derives from a woman in her sixties with lung cancer. The sample taken for sequencing was PBMCs. V gene TRBV6-5 combines with J gene TRBJ2-7; TRBD1 matches at 9 bases. CDR3 in amino acids: CASRTGGPYEQYF. The CDR3 coding sequence is TGTGCCAGCAGAACAGGGGGCCCCTACGAGCAGTACTTC.